These 15 T cell receptor beta chains came from one sample sequenced in a study of beta chain features in type 1 diabetes. The study, taken as a whole, reports: Within each of all four CD4+ subsets, Type 1 diabetes patients had TCRB CDR3s that were moderately but significantly shorter.

No cognate antigen is known for these TCRs. The sequenced template was cDNA made from the entire isolated RNA. The table came from immunoSEQ multiplex PCR; TCRdb's copy has only in-frame clones and leaves some out. The sample contains some 190,000 clones, around 7.8% of which appear only once. The specimen was central memory CD4+ T cells from blood. These receptors were obtained from a woman aged 40 to 50 with type 1 diabetes.

This clone was recorded a few times. This chain connects TRBV4-1 to TRBJ1-4; D perhaps matches TRBD1 (6 bases). The germline V and J ends were trimmed by 2 bases and 4 bases, with 17 bases remaining between them. The CDR3 is 17 amino acids. CDR1 is MGHRA, CDR2 YSYEKL, per germline. The CDR3 region has the DNA TGCGCCAGCAGCCAACAACCAGTACGGGACAATAATGAAAAACTGTTTTTT. Its protein is CASSQQPVRDNNEKLFF.

The V call is TRBV7-9, the J call TRBJ1-1, with D uncertain. CDR1 and CDR2 (germline): SEHNR, FQNEAQ (reference sequence). Between the trimmed V and J ends, which lost 6 bases and 4 bases, there was a span of 9 bases. CDR3 length: 12 residues. The CDR3 nucleotides read TGTGCCAGCAGTATCGGGTTCACTGAAGCTTTCTTT. It is translated as CASSIGFTEAFF.

The rearrangement joins TRBV7-9 to TRBJ1-1, with D maybe TRBD1 (6 bases). Trimming left V 7 bases short and J 1 base short, with 13 bases between. Germline loops: CDR1 SEHNR, CDR2 FQNEAQ (reference sequence). CDR3 size: 14 residues. CDR3 residues: CASNEGHGNTEAFF. Written as DNA, the CDR3 is TGTGCCAGCAACGAGGGACACGGGAACACTGAAGCTTTCTTT.

This clone came up a few times. The gene calls are TRBV28 and TRBJ2-7; tentatively, D is TRBD1 (5 bases). V dropped 7 bases and J dropped 6 bases, with 16 bases sitting between them. This CDR3 is built from 13 residues. Germline loops: CDR1 MDHEN, CDR2 SYDVKM. The CDR3 sequence: CASTTGRLGEQYF. The CDR3 DNA reads as TGTGCCAGCACCACAGGACGGCTTGGCGAGCAGTACTTC.

Only a few counts were recorded for this clone. Other DNA sequences from this sample encode an identical CDR3 as well. The chain recombines TRBV6-5 with TRBJ2-1, with 13 bases lining up with TRBD2. The junction had 3 bases not matched to a gene; V was cut back by 6 bases and J by 4 bases. The germline gives CDR1 MNHEY, CDR2 SVGAGI. CDR3 size: 15 residues. CDR3 sequence (DNA): TGTGCCAGCAGCAGACTAGCGGGAGGTTACAATGAGCAGTTCTTC. Translating gives CASSRLAGGYNEQFF.

This chain connects TRBV28 to TRBJ1-1, with D uncertain. The CDR3 is made up of 12 amino acids. CDR1 and CDR2 from the germline V gene are MDHEN and SYDVKM. V lost 3 bases to trimming and J lost 11 bases, with 13 bases between them. CDR3 in DNA: TGTGCCAGCAGTTTGGGAGGGCGCGCGGCTTTCTTT. Its protein product is CASSLGGRAAFF.

This clone has a handful of counts. The chain uses TRBV5-1 and TRBJ2-7; tentative D call: TRBD1 (5 bases). The CDR3 loop spans 14 amino acids. Germline V lookup: CDR1 SGHRS, CDR2 YFSETQ. V was trimmed by 1 base and J by 1 base, leaving 9 bases between them. The CDR3: CASSLSTGSYEQYF. CDR3 in DNA: TGCGCCAGCAGCTTGTCTACAGGTTCCTACGAGCAGTACTTC.

The chain links TRBV9 to TRBJ2-5; 8 positions match TRBD1. V was pared by 3 bases and J by 4 bases, with 8 bases of the junction left unmatched. The CDR3 is 15 amino acids. Germline CDR1 is SGDLS and CDR2 is YYNGEE. The CDR3 DNA sequence: TGTGCCAGCAGCGCCGACGGACAGGGTTTAGAGACCCAGTACTTC. It specifies CASSADGQGLETQYF.

The chain links TRBV7-2 to TRBJ2-7; unclear D gene. The germline gives CDR1 SGHTA, CDR2 FQGNSA. CDR3 length: 13 amino acids. Deletions cut 3 bases from V and 6 bases from J, with 12 bases between. DNA of the CDR3: TGTGCCAGCAGCTTCTACACGAGACTCGAGCAGTACTTC. Its translation is CASSFYTRLEQYF. Looking up the rest from reference TRBV7-2 and TRBJ2-7 gives the full variable domain: GAGVSQSPSNKVTEKGKDVELRCDPISGHTALYWYRQSLGQGLEFLIYFQGNSAPDKSGLPSDRFSAERTGGSVSTLTIQRTQQEDSAVYLCASSFYTRLEQYFGPGTRLTVT.

This clone turned up a few times. This chain links TRBV30 with TRBJ2-1; TRBD2 matches 13 bases. V shed 5 bases and J 9 bases; nucleotides not matched to a gene: 7. This CDR3 has 14 amino acids. The V gene's germline CDR1 is GTSNPN and CDR2 SVGIG (reference sequence). Written as DNA, the CDR3 is TGTGCCTGGGTTGGACTAGCGGGAGTCGGTGAGCAGTTCTTC. This translates into CAWVGLAGVGEQFF.

V is TRBV7-3 and J is TRBJ2-1; tentative D call: TRBD1 (5 bases). Germline-derived CDR1 and CDR2 are SGHTA and FQGTGA. This CDR3 spans 14 amino acids. The germline V and J ends were trimmed by 8 bases and 2 bases, with 13 bases remaining between them. The CDR3 here is CASAGAGPYNEQFF. DNA for the CDR3: TGTGCCAGCGCTGGGGCCGGGCCCTACAATGAGCAGTTCTTC.

In this sample, this clone turned up a few times. The chain uses TRBV28 and TRBJ1-6; 9 bases align to TRBD1. The CDR3 has 14 residues. V trimming: 6 bases; J trimming: 9 bases; junction bases outside the gene matches: 6. Germline V gene sequence: CDR1 MDHEN, CDR2 SYDVKM. The CDR3 region is CASRPDRGPSPLHF. The DNA of the CDR3 is TGTGCCAGCAGACCGGACAGGGGACCTTCACCCCTCCACTTT.

A few counts support this clone. The CDR3 loop reads CASSQDPVGVGYTF. The DNA of the CDR3 is TGTGCCAGCAGCCAAGATCCGGTGGGAGTTGGCTACACCTTC. This chain links TRBV5-4 with TRBJ1-2; D remains unclear. Germline assignment: CDR1 SGHNT and CDR2 YYREEE (reference sequence). With 4 bases removed from V and 7 bases from J, the gap between germline ends came to 17 bases. The CDR3 extends over 14 amino acids.

Only a few counts were recorded for this clone. The chain recombines TRBV7-2 with TRBJ1-1; no definite D call. Trimming removed 0 bases at V and 1 base at J, with 9 bases between. The CDR3 is made up of 15 amino acids. Germline V lookup: CDR1 SGHTA, CDR2 FQGNSA. CDR3 in DNA: TGTGCCAGCAGCTTAGCGTTTGGAGGGAACACTGAAGCTTTCTTT. Translated, it gives CASSLAFGGNTEAFF.

The chain uses TRBV19 and TRBJ1-5; a weak D match, TRBD1 (5 bases). Germline V gene data show CDR1 as LNHDA and CDR2 as SQIVND (reference sequence). The CDR3 has 13 residues. Trimming took 7 bases from V and 3 from J, leaving 10 bases between them. The CDR3 reads CASTRTLNQPQHF. CDR3 coding DNA: TGTGCCAGTACCAGGACACTCAATCAGCCCCAGCATTTT.